This T cell receptor (beta chain) was sequenced for a study of T-cell reconstitution after alpha-beta-depleted transplantation in children. Preparing the TCRbeta library involved the use of unique molecular identifiers. From the PCR reads, TCRdb called clonotypes with MiXCR, one entry per CDR3 protein. The sample lists approximately 590,000 distinct CDR3 sequences; 8% to 11% were seen once. Germline loops: CDR1 DFQATT, CDR2 SNEGSKA (reference sequence). The V and J ends lost 3 bases and 4 bases, in that order; junction bases with no gene match: 5. The length of the CDR3 is 16 residues. Sequenced here: PBMCs from the stem cell graft donor, sampled from the stem cell graft. This receptor was identified in a human donor who donated a stem cell graft to a child with acute myeloid leukemia. The chain uses TRBV20-1 and TRBJ2-6, with 11 positions matching TRBD1. CDR3 coding DNA: TGCAGTGCTAGGATGGACAGGGGGCCAGGGGCCAACGTCCTGACTTTC. Translating gives CSARMDRGPGANVLTF.